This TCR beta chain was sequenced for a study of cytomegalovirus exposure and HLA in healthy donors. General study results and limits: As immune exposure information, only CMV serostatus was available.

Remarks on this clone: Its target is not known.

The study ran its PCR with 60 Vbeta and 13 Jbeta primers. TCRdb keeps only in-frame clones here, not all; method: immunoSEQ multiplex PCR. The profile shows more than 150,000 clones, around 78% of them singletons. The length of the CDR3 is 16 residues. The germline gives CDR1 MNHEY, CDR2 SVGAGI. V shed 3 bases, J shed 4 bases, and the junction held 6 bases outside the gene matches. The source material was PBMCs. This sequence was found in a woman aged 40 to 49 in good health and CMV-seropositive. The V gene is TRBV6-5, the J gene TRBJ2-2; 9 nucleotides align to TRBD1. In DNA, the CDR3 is TGTGCCAGCAGTTATTGGACAGGGGCGGGCACCGGGGAGCTGTTTTTT. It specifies CASSYWTGAGTGELFF.